This T cell receptor beta chain emerged from a study of T cell changes during pregnancy in multiple sclerosis. Sequencing was performed with immunoSEQ multiplex PCR; in TCRdb, only in-frame clones are kept and a portion is missing. The sample carries fewer than 40,000 clones, roughly nine tenths recorded once. This CDR3 has 11 amino acids. The V gene's germline CDR1 is KGHSH and CDR2 LQKENI. V lost 10 bases to trimming and J lost 0 bases, with 6 bases between them. This chain links TRBV18 with TRBJ1-1; D uncertain. The source is a female donor with multiple sclerosis, enrolled in a pregnancy study. This sample comprised CD8+ T cells from peripheral blood mononuclear cells, obtained after pregnancy. CDR3 bases: TGTGCCACCCCGGTGAACACTGAAGCTTTCTTT. It codes for CATPVNTEAFF. The variable domain in full, with the rest retrieved from reference TRBV18 and TRBJ1-1, is NAGVMQNPRHLVRRRGQEARLRCSPMKGHSHVYWYRQLPEEGLKFMVYLQKENIIDESGMPKERFSAEFPKEGPSILRIQQVVRGDSAAYFCATPVNTEAFFGQGTRLTVV.